This T cell receptor beta chain is from a study of cytotoxic CD8 clonotypes in ibrutinib-treated CLL. Study in general: Response was recorded as partial in around 25 patients and complete in 2; at median roughly 63 months, approximately 15 remained remitted and some 12 had progressed. It was after a median roughly 13 months of treatment, range 6 to 36, that response samples were taken. Overall study results and limits: Once treatment began, public clonotypes, which were uncommon, contracted or stayed stable.

The CDR3 contains 15 residues. Germline CDR1 reads SGHDT; CDR2 reads YYEEEE. V was pared by 2 bases and J by 5 bases, with 8 bases of the junction left unmatched. A remark on this clone: Its antigen is unknown.

Libraries were prepared by immunoSEQ multiplex PCR; TCRdb keeps only in-frame clonotypes and omits some of them. The sample shows around 140,000 clones, 75% to 90% of them seen only once. Sample: PBMCs, taken after 24 months of ibrutinib treatment. This sequence joins TRBV5-6 and TRBJ2-7; 9 nucleotides align to TRBD2. The receptor comes from a human donor with chronic lymphocytic leukemia. CDR3 coding DNA: TGTGCCAGCAGCTTATGGCGGCGGGAGGGGCACGAGCAGTACTTC. It translates to CASSLWRREGHEQYF.